One sample yielded the 14 T cell receptor beta chains listed below, sequenced in a study of shared clonotypes between healthy human individuals. Generated by immunoSEQ multiplex PCR, the TCRdb table keeps only in-frame clones and is missing some. The table shows some 1.5 million clones, with about 96% occurring only once. Sequencing was carried out using naive CD4+ T cells sorted from blood. Subset meaning: CD45RA+ positively selected. The receptors here all came from a man between 25 and 39 years old in good health.

This clone was counted once. Other DNA variants within this sample encode the same CDR3. The chain couples TRBV29-1 to TRBJ1-1; D is uncertain. Deletions cut 2 bases from V and 5 bases from J, with 6 bases between. This CDR3 comprises 11 residues. Germline CDR1 SQVTM, CDR2 ANQGSEA. Here the CDR3 reads CSVETGTEAFF. The CDR3 DNA reads as TGCAGCGTTGAAACGGGGACTGAAGCTTTCTTT.

The V call is TRBV2, the J call TRBJ2-3; D gene ambiguous. Trimming shortened V by 2 bases and J by 2 bases, and 8 bases separated the two germline ends. The CDR3 covers 14 residues. Germline CDR1 and CDR2: SNHLY and FYNNEI. The chain's CDR3 is CASSEIAPTDTQYF. The CDR3 nucleotides are TGTGCCAGCAGTGAAATAGCCCCCACAGATACGCAGTATTTT.

The CDR3 nucleotides read TGTGCCAGCAGGTCGCCGGGCACACCCTACGAGCAGTACTTC. Translated: CASRSPGTPYEQYF. This rearrangement joins TRBV2 to TRBJ2-7; the D is unclear. V gave up 6 bases and J gave up 2 bases, with 14 bases separating them. This CDR3 is built from 14 residues. Germline V gene sequence: CDR1 SNHLY, CDR2 FYNNEI. Looking up the rest from reference TRBV2 and TRBJ2-7 gives the full variable domain: EPEVTQTPSHQVTQMGQEVILRCVPISNHLYFYWYRQILGQKVEFLVSFYNNEISEKSEIFDDQFSVERPDGSNFTLKIRSTKLEDSAMYFCASRSPGTPYEQYFGPGTRLTVT.

The rearrangement uses TRBV5-1 and TRBJ2-5; perhaps TRBD1 as D (6 bases). The V end was cut by 0 bases, the J end by 5 bases, with 14 bases between. The CDR3 sequence is 15 residues long. From germline, CDR1 is SGHRS and CDR2 YFSETQ. The CDR3 region has the DNA TGCGCCAGCAGCTTGGAAGAGGGGGTCTGGGAGACCCAGTACTTC. This gives the protein CASSLEEGVWETQYF.

V gene TRBV2 combines with J gene TRBJ2-7; D remains unclear. Germline V CDR1 and CDR2: SNHLY, FYNNEI. CDR3 length equals 13 residues. V lost 8 bases, J lost 4 bases, and 15 bases lay in between. The CDR3 protein is CASFRAVTYEQYF. The CDR3, as DNA: TGTGCCAGCTTTCGGGCCGTTACATACGAGCAGTACTTC.

The chain carries TRBV11-2 and TRBJ2-1; D may be TRBD1 (5 bases). CDR1 and CDR2 (germline): SGHAT, FQNNGV. V was cut by 1 base and J by 6 bases, with 16 bases left in between. The CDR3 is made up of 16 amino acids. This chain's CDR3 is CASSLAPRGSINEQFF. CDR3 coding DNA: TGTGCCAGCAGCTTAGCCCCTAGGGGTAGTATCAATGAGCAGTTCTTC.

The chain combines TRBV5-1 with TRBJ2-5; 9 bases agree with TRBD2. The J segment lost 3 bases and the V segment lost 2 bases, leaving 5 bases of the junction unmatched. The CDR3 extends over 15 amino acids. Germline-derived CDR1 and CDR2 are SGHRS and YFSETQ. CDR3 region: CASSFGLAMEETQYF. CDR3 sequence (DNA): TGCGCCAGCAGCTTCGGACTAGCGATGGAAGAGACCCAGTACTTC.

This chain connects TRBV7-2 to TRBJ2-7; the match to TRBD2 covers 8 bases. Germline trimming cut 5 bases from V and 4 bases from J; bases unmatched to any gene: 13. The CDR3 contains 16 residues. From germline, CDR1 is SGHTA and CDR2 FQGNSA. The CDR3 here is CASSPGTRAHWYEQYF. CDR3 sequence (DNA): TGTGCCAGCAGCCCCGGGACTAGAGCTCATTGGTACGAGCAGTACTTC.

The CDR3 DNA follows: TGTGCCAGCAGCTCCCGCCGCATGACTAGCGGGAGCTCCTACAATGAGCAGTTCTTC. Its protein product is CASSSRRMTSGSSYNEQFF. The chain recombines TRBV7-9 with TRBJ2-1; the match to TRBD2 covers 12 bases. V shed 4 bases and J 0 bases; nucleotides not matched to a gene: 10. The CDR3 sequence is 19 residues long. Germline CDR1 is SEHNR and CDR2 is FQNEAQ (reference sequence). Drawing the rest from reference TRBV7-9 and TRBJ2-1, the complete variable domain is DTGVSQNPRHKITKRGQNVTFRCDPISEHNRLYWYRQTLGQGPEFLTYFQNEAQLEKSRLLSDRFSAERPKGSFSTLEIQRTEQGDSAMYLCASSSRRMTSGSSYNEQFFGPGTRLTVL.

V is TRBV27 and J is TRBJ2-3; TRBD1 is a possible D gene (6 bases). The CDR3 runs 12 residues. Germline values: CDR1 MNHEY, CDR2 SMNVEV (reference sequence). V was cut by 8 bases and J by 4 bases, with 10 bases left in between. CDR3 nucleotide sequence: TGTGCCAGCTCCAGGGGCCCAGATACGCAGTATTTT. This encodes CASSRGPDTQYF.

The gene calls are TRBV6-5 and TRBJ2-1; D uncertain. Between the trimmed V and J ends, which lost 4 bases and 2 bases, there was a span of 9 bases. This CDR3 is built from 14 residues. The V gene's germline CDR1 is MNHEY and CDR2 SVGAGI. CDR3 coding DNA: TGTGCCAGCAGTTCTCAGGTAACCTACAATGAGCAGTTCTTC. This translates into CASSSQVTYNEQFF.

The V and J genes are TRBV7-2 and TRBJ1-3; no reliable D call. From germline, CDR1 is SGHTA and CDR2 FQGNSA. Trimming removed 5 bases from V and 6 bases from J, with 8 bases in between. CDR3 size: 12 residues. In DNA, the CDR3 is TGTGCCAGCAGCCCTCCCGCAAACACCATATATTTT. Translated: CASSPPANTIYF.

The rearrangement links TRBV7-2 to TRBJ2-3; the D gene is possibly TRBD2 (6 bases). The V and J ends lost 5 bases and 0 bases respectively, with 9 bases between them. Per germline, CDR1 SGHTA and CDR2 FQGNSA. The CDR3 is 14 residues long. CDR3 loop: CASSRERSTDTQYF. CDR3 in DNA: TGTGCCAGCAGCCGGGAGAGAAGCACAGATACGCAGTATTTT.

The CDR3 region has the DNA TGTGCCAGCAGCTTAAGGGGGGGAGAAGCCTACGAGCAGTACTTC. It specifies CASSLRGGEAYEQYF. The chain joins TRBV7-3 to TRBJ2-7, with TRBD2 identical over 7 bases. The CDR3 has 15 residues. Germline V gene sequence: CDR1 SGHTA, CDR2 FQGTGA. The V and J ends lost 1 base and 2 bases, in that order; junction bases with no gene match: 5. Together with reference TRBV7-3 and TRBJ2-7, the CDR3 gives the full variable domain: GAGVSQTPSNKVTEKGKYVELRCDPISGHTALYWYRQSLGQGPEFLIYFQGTGAADDSGLPNDRFFAVRPEGSVSTLKIQRTERGDSAVYLCASSLRGGEAYEQYFGPGTRLTVT.